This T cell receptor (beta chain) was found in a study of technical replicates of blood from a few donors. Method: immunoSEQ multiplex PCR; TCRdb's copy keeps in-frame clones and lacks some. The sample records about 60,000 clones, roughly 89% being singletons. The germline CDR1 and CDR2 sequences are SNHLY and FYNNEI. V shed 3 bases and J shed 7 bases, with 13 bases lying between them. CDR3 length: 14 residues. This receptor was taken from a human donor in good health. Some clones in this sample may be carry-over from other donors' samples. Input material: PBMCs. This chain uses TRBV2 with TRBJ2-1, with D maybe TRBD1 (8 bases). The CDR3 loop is CASSENRGGNEQFF. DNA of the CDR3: TGTGCCAGCAGTGAGAACAGGGGGGGAAATGAGCAGTTCTTC.